The 15 T cell receptor beta chains below all came from one sample that was sequenced in a study of T cells expressing NK-cell markers (dated by TCRdb to the early 2020s). Libraries were built with 5' RACE. The sequencer was an Illumina HiSeq 2000. TCRdb reprocessed the reads, and each CDR3 protein sequence is entered once, without DNA. This specimen's table enumerates 200,000 to 300,000 distinct CDR3 sequences. The ten largest make up about 0.39% of the sample. The sequenced sample was blood T cells: a sorted CD56 or NKG2C T cell subset, CD4+ or CD8+ T cells, or bulk PBMC T cells (not recorded which). The origin of the receptors is a man aged 18 to 29 in good health. Donor details come from another sample of the same person, matched by shared clones.

The chain carries TRBV10-3 and TRBJ2-1. The CDR3 sequence is 14 residues long. Germline CDR1 ENHRY, CDR2 SYGVKD. CDR3 residues: CAISENTLYNEQFF.

The chain employs TRBV5-1 and TRBJ2-1; TCRdb designates TRBD1, a call that cannot be tested without DNA. CDR1 and CDR2 from the germline V gene are SGHRS and YFSETQ. This CDR3 region has 16 residues. The CDR3 region is CASRNEDTISYNEQFF.

V usage is TRBV10-2 and J usage is TRBJ2-5. This CDR3 has 14 residues. Germline V lookup: CDR1 WSHSY, CDR2 SAAADI. The CDR3 region is CASSVEKLQETQYF.

J is TRBJ2-1 and V is TRBV7-9; the D gene TCRdb calls, TRBD1, cannot be checked with no DNA. Germline loops: CDR1 SEHNR, CDR2 FQNEAQ (reference sequence). CDR3 length equals 14 residues. This CDR3 reads CASSFLPGGNEQFF.

This chain links TRBV12-3 or TRBV12-4 with TRBJ1-4. This CDR3 has 15 residues. Here the CDR3 reads CASSPRGREFQKLFF.

This rearrangement joins TRBV20-1 to TRBJ2-2; TCRdb reports TRBD1, a call that lacks DNA to check it against. This CDR3 has 14 amino acids. Germline V gene sequence: CDR1 DFQATT, CDR2 SNEGSKA (reference sequence). CDR3 amino acids: CSAAQTGTPGELFF.

The chain couples TRBV12-3 or TRBV12-4 to TRBJ2-7; TCRdb calls TRBD1, which cannot be checked without DNA. CDR3 size: 14 residues. The CDR3 loop is CASSGAGGPSEQYF.

V and J are TRBV29-1 and TRBJ2-3; TCRdb's D call of TRBD2 is untestable without DNA. Germline-derived CDR1 and CDR2 are SQVTM and ANQGSEA. The CDR3 is 16 amino acids. CDR3 amino acids: CSAHRRARSGRDTQYF.

V and J are TRBV12-3 or TRBV12-4 and TRBJ2-4. CDR3 length: 12 amino acids. The chain's CDR3 is CASSLGPYFPYF.

This chain's CDR3 is CASRAGTGGNYGYTF. The chain joins TRBV6-5 to TRBJ1-2; TCRdb returns TRBD1, unconfirmable since there is no DNA. The CDR3 has 15 amino acids. Germline CDR1 MNHEY, CDR2 SVGAGI.

CDR3 amino acids: CASSATSPGATGELFF. This chain joins TRBV9 and TRBJ2-2; TCRdb lists TRBD1, though no DNA is available to test this call. CDR3 length: 16 residues. Germline-derived CDR1 and CDR2 are SGDLS and YYNGEE.

This rearrangement joins TRBV6-1 to TRBJ1-2; TCRdb selects TRBD1, and the lack of DNA leaves this call unchecked. CDR3 length: 14 amino acids. CDR1 and CDR2 (germline): MNHNS, SASEGT. The CDR3 region is CASSGPTGYYGYTF.

The rearrangement uses TRBV4-1 and TRBJ1-1. The CDR3 is made up of 12 amino acids. Germline values: CDR1 MGHRA, CDR2 YSYEKL. The CDR3 here is CASSQELGEAFF.

This CDR3 is CASSTRDRGLTEAFF. J is TRBJ1-1 and V is TRBV11-3; TCRdb gives TRBD1 as the D gene, but with no DNA this cannot be confirmed. Germline CDR1 reads SGHNT; CDR2 reads YENEEA. This CDR3 has 15 amino acids.

The chain links TRBV12-3 or TRBV12-4 to TRBJ2-3; TCRdb reports TRBD2, a call that lacks DNA to check it against. CDR3 length: 16 amino acids. CDR3 amino acids: CASSFASGSSGDTQYF.